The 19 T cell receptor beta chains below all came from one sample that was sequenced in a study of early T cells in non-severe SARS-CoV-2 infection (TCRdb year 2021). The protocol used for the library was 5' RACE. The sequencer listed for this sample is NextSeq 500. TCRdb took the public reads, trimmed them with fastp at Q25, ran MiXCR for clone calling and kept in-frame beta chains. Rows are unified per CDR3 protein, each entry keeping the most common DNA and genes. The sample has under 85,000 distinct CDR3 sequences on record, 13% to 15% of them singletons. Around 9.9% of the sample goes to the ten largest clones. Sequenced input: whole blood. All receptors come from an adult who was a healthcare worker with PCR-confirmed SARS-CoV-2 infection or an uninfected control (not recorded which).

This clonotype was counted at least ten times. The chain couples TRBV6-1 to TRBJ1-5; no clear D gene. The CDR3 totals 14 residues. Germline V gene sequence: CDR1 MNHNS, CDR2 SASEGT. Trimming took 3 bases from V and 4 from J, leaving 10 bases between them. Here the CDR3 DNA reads TGTGCCAGCAGTGAGGGAACAGAAAATCAGCCCCAGCATTTT. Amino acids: CASSEGTENQPQHF.

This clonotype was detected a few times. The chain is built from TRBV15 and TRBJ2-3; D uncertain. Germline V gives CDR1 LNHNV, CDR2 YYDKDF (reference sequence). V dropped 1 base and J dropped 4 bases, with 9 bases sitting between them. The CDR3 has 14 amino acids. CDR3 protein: CATSRGTAPDTQYF. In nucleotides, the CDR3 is TGTGCCACCAGCAGAGGAACGGCACCAGATACGCAGTATTTT.

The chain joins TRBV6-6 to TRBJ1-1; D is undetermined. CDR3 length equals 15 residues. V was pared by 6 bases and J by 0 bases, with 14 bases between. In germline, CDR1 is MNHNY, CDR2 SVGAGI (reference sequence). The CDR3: CASRENGLVNTEAFF. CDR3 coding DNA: TGTGCCAGCAGGGAAAATGGCTTGGTGAACACTGAAGCTTTCTTT.

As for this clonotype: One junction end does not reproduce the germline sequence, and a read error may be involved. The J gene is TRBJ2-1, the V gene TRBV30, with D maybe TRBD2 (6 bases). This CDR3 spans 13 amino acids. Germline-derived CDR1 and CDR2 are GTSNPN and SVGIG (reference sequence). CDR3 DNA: TGTGCCTGGGACGGGGGAATGAACAATGAGCAGTCCTTC. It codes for CAWDGGMNNEQSF.

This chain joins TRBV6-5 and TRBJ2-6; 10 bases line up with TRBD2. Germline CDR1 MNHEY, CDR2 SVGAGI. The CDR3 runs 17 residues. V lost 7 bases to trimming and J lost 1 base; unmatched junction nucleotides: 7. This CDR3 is CASTPGTSVSGANVLTF. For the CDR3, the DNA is TGTGCCAGCACCCCCGGGACTAGCGTGTCTGGGGCCAACGTCCTGACTTTC.

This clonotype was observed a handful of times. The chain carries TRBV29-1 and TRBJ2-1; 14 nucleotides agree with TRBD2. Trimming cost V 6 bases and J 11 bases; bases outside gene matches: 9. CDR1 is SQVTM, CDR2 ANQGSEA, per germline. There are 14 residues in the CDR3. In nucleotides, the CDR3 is TGCAGCGTGCTTCCGGGACTAGCGGGGGCTCAGCAGTTCTTC. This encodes CSVLPGLAGAQQFF.

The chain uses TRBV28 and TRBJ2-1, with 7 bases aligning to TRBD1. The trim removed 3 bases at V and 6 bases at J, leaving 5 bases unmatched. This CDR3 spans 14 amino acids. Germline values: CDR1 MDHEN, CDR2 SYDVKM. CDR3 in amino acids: CASSFDRVVNEQFF. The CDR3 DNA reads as TGTGCCAGCAGTTTCGACAGGGTGGTCAATGAGCAGTTCTTC.

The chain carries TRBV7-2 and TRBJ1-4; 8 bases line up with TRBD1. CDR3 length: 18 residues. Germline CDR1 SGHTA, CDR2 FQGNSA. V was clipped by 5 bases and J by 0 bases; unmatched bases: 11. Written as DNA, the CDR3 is TGTGCCAGCAGCCCAGCCAACAGGGGGTTTGCAACTAATGAAAAACTGTTTTTT. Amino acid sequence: CASSPANRGFATNEKLFF.

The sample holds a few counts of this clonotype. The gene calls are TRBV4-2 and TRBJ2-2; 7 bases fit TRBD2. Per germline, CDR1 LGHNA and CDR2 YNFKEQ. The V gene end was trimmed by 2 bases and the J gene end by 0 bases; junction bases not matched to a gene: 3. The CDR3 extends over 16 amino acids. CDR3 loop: CASSQPAGANTGELFF. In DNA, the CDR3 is TGTGCCAGCAGCCAACCCGCGGGGGCGAACACCGGGGAGCTGTTTTTT.

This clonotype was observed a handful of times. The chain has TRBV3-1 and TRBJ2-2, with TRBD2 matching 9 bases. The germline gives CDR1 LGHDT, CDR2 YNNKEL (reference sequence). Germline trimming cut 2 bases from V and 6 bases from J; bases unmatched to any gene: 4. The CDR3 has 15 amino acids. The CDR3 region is CASSQKGTSPGELFF. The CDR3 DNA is TGTGCCAGCAGCCAAAAGGGGACTAGCCCCGGGGAGCTGTTTTTT.

The CDR3 reads CAISEGTSASVKTQYF. The CDR3 DNA is TGTGCCATCAGTGAAGGGACTAGCGCCTCCGTGAAGACCCAGTACTTC. The chain combines TRBV10-3 with TRBJ2-5, with 10 bases fitting TRBD2. J lost 6 bases, V lost 3 bases, and 10 bases had no gene match. The CDR3 contains 16 residues. Germline assignment: CDR1 ENHRY and CDR2 SYGVKD.

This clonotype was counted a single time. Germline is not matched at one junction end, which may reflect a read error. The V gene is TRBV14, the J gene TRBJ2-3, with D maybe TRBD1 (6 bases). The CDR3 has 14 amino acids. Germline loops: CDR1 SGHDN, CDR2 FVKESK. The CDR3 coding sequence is TGTGCCAGCAACCAATTGACAGGTTCGGATACGCAGTATTTT. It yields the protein CASNQLTGSDTQYF.

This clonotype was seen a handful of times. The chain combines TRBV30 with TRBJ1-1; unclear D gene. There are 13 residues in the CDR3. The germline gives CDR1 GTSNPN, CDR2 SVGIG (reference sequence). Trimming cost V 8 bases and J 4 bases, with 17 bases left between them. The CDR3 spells CARRSEGFTEAFF. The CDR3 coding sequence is TGTGCCCGTCGTAGTGAGGGTTTCACTGAAGCTTTCTTT.

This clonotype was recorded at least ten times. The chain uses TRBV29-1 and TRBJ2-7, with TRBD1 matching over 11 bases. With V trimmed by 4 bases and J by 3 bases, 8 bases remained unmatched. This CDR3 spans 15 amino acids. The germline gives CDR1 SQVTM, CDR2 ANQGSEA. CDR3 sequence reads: CSVASRTGGLYEQYF. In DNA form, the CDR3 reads TGCAGCGTTGCGTCGAGGACAGGGGGCCTCTACGAGCAGTACTTC.

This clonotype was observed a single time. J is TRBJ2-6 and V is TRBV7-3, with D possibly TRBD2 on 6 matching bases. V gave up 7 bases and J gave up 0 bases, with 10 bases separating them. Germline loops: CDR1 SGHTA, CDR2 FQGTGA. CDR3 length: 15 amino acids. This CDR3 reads CASKLGGSGANVLTF. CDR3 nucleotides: TGTGCCAGCAAACTGGGAGGCTCTGGGGCCAACGTCCTGACTTTC.

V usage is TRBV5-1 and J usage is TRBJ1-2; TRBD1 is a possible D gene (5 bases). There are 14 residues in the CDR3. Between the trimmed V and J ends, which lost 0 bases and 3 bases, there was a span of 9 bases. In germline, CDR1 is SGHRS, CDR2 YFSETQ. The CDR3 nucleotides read TGCGCCAGCAGCTTGGCCATAGGGGACTATGGCTACACCTTC. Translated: CASSLAIGDYGYTF.

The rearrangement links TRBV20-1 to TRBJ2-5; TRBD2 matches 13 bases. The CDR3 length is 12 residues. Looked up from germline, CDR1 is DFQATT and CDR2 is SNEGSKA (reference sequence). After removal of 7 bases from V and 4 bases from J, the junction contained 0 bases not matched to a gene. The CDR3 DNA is TGCAGTGGGACTAGCGGGGGAGAGACCCAGTACTTC. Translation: CSGTSGGETQYF.

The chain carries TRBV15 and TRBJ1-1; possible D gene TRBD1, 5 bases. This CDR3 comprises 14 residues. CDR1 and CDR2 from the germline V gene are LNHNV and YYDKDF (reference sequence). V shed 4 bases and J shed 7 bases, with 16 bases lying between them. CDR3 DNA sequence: TGTGCCACCAGCAAGGGTGGTACAGGCCATGAAGCTTTCTTT. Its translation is CATSKGGTGHEAFF.

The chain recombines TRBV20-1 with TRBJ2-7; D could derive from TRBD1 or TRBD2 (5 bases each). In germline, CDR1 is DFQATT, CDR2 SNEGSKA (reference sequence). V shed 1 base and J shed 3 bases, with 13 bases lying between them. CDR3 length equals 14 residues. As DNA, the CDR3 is TGCAGTGCTAGAGGGGGCCCCGGAGGCTACGAGCAGTACTTC. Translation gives CSARGGPGGYEQYF.